These 2 T cell receptor beta chains originate from one sample sequenced in a study of early T cells in non-severe SARS-CoV-2 infection. MiXCR, run by TCRdb on the 5' RACE reads, gives a single entry per CDR3 protein. The sample lists tens of thousands of distinct CDR3 sequences, around 12% occurring once. The sequenced material came from whole blood. These receptor sequences come from an adult who was a healthcare worker with PCR-confirmed SARS-CoV-2 infection or an uninfected control (not recorded which).

The chain combines TRBV20-1 with TRBJ1-1; D gene ambiguous. The CDR3 has 12 amino acids. V was trimmed by 3 bases and J by 0 bases, leaving 5 bases between them. CDR1 DFQATT and CDR2 SNEGSKA come from the germline V gene (reference sequence). The CDR3 loop reads CSASPLNTEAFF. CDR3 sequence (DNA): TGCAGTGCTAGTCCCCTGAACACTGAAGCTTTCTTT.

The rearrangement links TRBV29-1 to TRBJ2-1; D is undetermined. Germline loops: CDR1 SQVTM, CDR2 ANQGSEA. There are 14 residues in the CDR3. Trimming took 6 bases from V and 7 from J, leaving 19 bases between them. The chain's CDR3 is CSVGGRHLRNEQFF. The CDR3 coding sequence is TGCAGCGTCGGCGGACGGCACCTTCGTAATGAGCAGTTCTTC.